This record looks at one TCR beta chain sequence and its context. What it recognizes is unknown. This specimen comes from a study of chemoradiotherapy in HPV16-positive cancers. The repertoire was sequenced with immunoSEQ multiplex PCR; TCRdb's copy has only in-frame clones and lacks some. Of 20,000 to 25,000 clones listed, approximately 83% are singletons. General study results and limits: During treatment, candidate HPV-specific clones and E7-related motifs expanded in tumor. HPV-specific T cells were functionally defined from only a couple of HPV16-positive patients.

The sequence was obtained from a human donor with HPV-associated anogenital cancer. Here the sequenced sample was blood, taken from a patient who underwent chemoradiotherapy.

The CDR3 reads CASSESGNTEAFF. The CDR3 nucleotides read TGCGCCAGCAGTGAGTCGGGCAACACTGAAGCTTTCTTT. The gene calls are TRBV10-2 and TRBJ1-1; D unclear. Germline values: CDR1 WSHSY, CDR2 SAAADI. The CDR3 is 13 residues long. Trimming pared 0 bases from V and 2 bases from J, leaving 4 bases between.